The next 32 T cell receptor beta chains were all read from a single sample in a study of cytomegalovirus exposure and HLA in healthy donors. Primers for the PCR totalled 60 Vbeta and 13 Jbeta. TCRdb's table, derived via immunoSEQ multiplex PCR, lists solely in-frame clones and lacks some. The sample table sets out 100,000 to 150,000 clones. Sequencing was done on a sample of PBMCs. The origin of the receptors is a woman between 40 and 50 years old in good health and CMV-seronegative.

CDR3 sequence: CASSVGGGDTQYF. CDR3 nucleotides: TGTGCCAGCAGCGTAGGGGGGGGAGATACGCAGTATTTT. This rearrangement joins TRBV7-2 to TRBJ2-3, with D possibly matching TRBD2 (7 bases). The CDR3 covers 13 residues. V gave up 5 bases and J gave up 5 bases, with 11 bases separating them. Germline values: CDR1 SGHTA, CDR2 FQGNSA. Supplemented by reference TRBV7-2 and TRBJ2-3, the full variable domain reads GAGVSQSPSNKVTEKGKDVELRCDPISGHTALYWYRQSLGQGLEFLIYFQGNSAPDKSGLPSDRFSAERTGGSVSTLTIQRTQQEDSAVYLCASSVGGGDTQYFGPGTRLTVL.

The rearrangement uses TRBV29-1 and TRBJ2-3, with 9 bases matching TRBD2. Germline V gene sequence: CDR1 SQVTM, CDR2 ANQGSEA. The ends lost 4 bases at V and 4 bases at J; junction bases unmatched: 6. This CDR3 is built from 14 residues. The CDR3 here is CSVVGLAGPDTQYF. CDR3 coding DNA: TGCAGCGTTGTAGGGCTAGCGGGGCCAGATACGCAGTATTTT.

V usage is TRBV11-2 and J usage is TRBJ2-1; TRBD2 agrees at 7 bases. The CDR3 extends over 16 amino acids. V was pared by 4 bases and J by 6 bases, with 12 bases of the junction left unmatched. The germline V gene encodes CDR1 SGHAT and CDR2 FQNNGV. The CDR3 nucleotides read TGTGCCAGCAGCTCCCCCTCAGCGGGGAAGAGCAATGAGCAGTTCTTC. It specifies CASSSPSAGKSNEQFF.

J is TRBJ1-4 and V is TRBV11-1; 9 bases fit TRBD1. Germline V gives CDR1 SGHAT, CDR2 FQDESV (reference sequence). This CDR3 region has 14 residues. With 4 bases clipped from V and 8 bases from J, the junction kept 5 bases outside the gene matches. The CDR3 region is CASSYTDRGEKLFF. CDR3 nucleotide sequence: TGTGCCAGCAGCTATACGGACAGGGGCGAAAAACTGTTTTTT.

The V gene is TRBV7-8, the J gene TRBJ1-3, with 7 bases lining up with TRBD1. The J segment lost 0 bases and the V segment lost 1 base, leaving 6 bases of the junction unmatched. The germline V gene encodes CDR1 SGHVS and CDR2 FQNEAQ. The CDR3 runs to 17 residues. The CDR3 DNA follows: TGTGCCAGCAGCTTAGTAGGGACAGCGCGCTCTGGAAACACCATATATTTT. Encoded protein: CASSLVGTARSGNTIYF.

The chain joins TRBV4-2 to TRBJ2-3, with 10 bases fitting TRBD2. The junction had 20 bases not matched to a gene; V was cut back by 0 bases and J by 2 bases. The CDR3 is 22 residues long. Germline V gene sequence: CDR1 LGHNA, CDR2 YNFKEQ. The CDR3 protein is CASSQDQGDQRTSGTFTDTQYF. The CDR3 DNA sequence: TGTGCCAGCAGCCAAGATCAGGGGGACCAGAGGACTAGCGGAACTTTCACAGATACGCAGTATTTT.

The chain couples TRBV6-1 to TRBJ1-2; 9 bases are shared with TRBD1. This CDR3 contains 12 residues. The germline CDR1 and CDR2 sequences are MNHNS and SASEGT. Germline trimming cut 6 bases from V and 4 bases from J; bases unmatched to any gene: 0. The CDR3 is CASRTGGYGYTF. DNA of the CDR3: TGTGCCAGCAGGACAGGGGGCTATGGCTACACCTTC.

The chain couples TRBV7-8 to TRBJ2-6, with D hard to call. This CDR3 spans 13 amino acids. The V and J ends lost 5 bases and 2 bases respectively, with 4 bases between them. CDR1 SGHVS and CDR2 FQNEAQ come from the germline V gene. The CDR3 protein is CASSQAGANVLTF. The CDR3 DNA reads TGTGCCAGCAGCCAGGCTGGGGCCAACGTCCTGACTTTC. Supplemented by reference TRBV7-8 and TRBJ2-6, the full variable domain reads GAGVSQSPRYKVAKRGQDVALRCDPISGHVSLFWYQQALGQGPEFLTYFQNEAQLDKSGLPSDRFFAERPEGSVSTLKIQRTQQEDSAVYLCASSQAGANVLTFGAGSRLTVL.

The chain couples TRBV10-1 to TRBJ1-2; maybe TRBD1 (6 bases). The CDR3 has 18 residues. V dropped 8 bases and J dropped 5 bases, with 30 bases sitting between them. CDR1 is WNHNN, CDR2 SYGVQD, per germline (reference sequence). CDR3 bases: TGCGCCAGCGAAACCCCCCCGGAGCTATACAGGGATCCTTATGGCTACACCTTC. This codes for CASETPPELYRDPYGYTF.

The gene calls are TRBV5-1 and TRBJ1-1; 8 bases fit TRBD1. Trimming at V came to 4 bases and at J to 0 bases, leaving 5 bases not matched to a gene. Germline V CDR1 and CDR2: SGHRS, YFSETQ. This CDR3 region has 15 residues. CDR3 protein: CASSPVTGVNTEAFF. The CDR3, as DNA: TGCGCCAGCAGCCCGGTGACAGGGGTGAACACTGAAGCTTTCTTT.

The rearrangement links TRBV18 to TRBJ2-1; 9 bases match TRBD2. Trimming at V came to 10 bases and at J to 1 base, leaving 11 bases not matched to a gene. The length of the CDR3 is 16 residues. CDR1 and CDR2 from the germline V gene are KGHSH and LQKENI. The CDR3 DNA follows: TGTGCCACCCGCACGGGCGGGGGGGGGTCCTACAATGAGCAGTTCTTC. Amino acids: CATRTGGGGSYNEQFF.

V is TRBV27 and J is TRBJ1-5; 10 nucleotides line up with TRBD1. The CDR3 has 15 residues. Germline V gene data show CDR1 as MNHEY and CDR2 as SMNVEV (reference sequence). The V gene end was trimmed by 5 bases and the J gene end by 2 bases; junction bases not matched to a gene: 3. The CDR3 is CASSGGTGGNQPQHF. DNA for the CDR3: TGTGCCAGCAGTGGGGGGACAGGGGGCAATCAGCCCCAGCATTTT.

The chain has TRBV7-2 and TRBJ2-5, with D tentatively TRBD1 (5 bases). Trimming took 4 bases from V and 1 from J, leaving 10 bases between them. The CDR3 contains 14 residues. Per the germline V gene, CDR1 is SGHTA and CDR2 is FQGNSA. The CDR3 DNA reads TGTGCCAGCAGCTCCAGACAGACCCAAGAGACCCAGTACTTC. It is translated as CASSSRQTQETQYF.

The chain carries TRBV7-3 and TRBJ2-1; no definite D call. The V end was cut by 5 bases, the J end by 6 bases, with 11 bases between. CDR3 size: 13 residues. Per germline, CDR1 SGHTA and CDR2 FQGTGA. DNA of the CDR3: TGTGCCAGCAGCCTATCCAATGGCAATGAGCAGTTCTTC. Protein sequence: CASSLSNGNEQFF. Together with reference TRBV7-3 and TRBJ2-1, the CDR3 gives the full variable domain: GAGVSQTPSNKVTEKGKYVELRCDPISGHTALYWYRQSLGQGPEFLIYFQGTGAADDSGLPNDRFFAVRPEGSVSTLKIQRTERGDSAVYLCASSLSNGNEQFFGPGTRLTVL.

The rearrangement uses TRBV10-3 and TRBJ1-5; no clear D. CDR1 and CDR2 (germline): ENHRY, SYGVKD. The length of the CDR3 is 15 residues. With 6 bases removed from V and 1 base from J, the gap between germline ends came to 13 bases. The CDR3 reads CAIRPIRRSNQPQHF. CDR3 sequence (DNA): TGTGCCATCAGGCCAATCCGGAGGAGCAATCAGCCCCAGCATTTT.

V gene TRBV5-1 combines with J gene TRBJ2-5; no firm D call. The CDR3 runs to 14 residues. Trimming stripped 1 base from V and 0 bases from J, with 7 bases between. Germline V CDR1 and CDR2: SGHRS, YFSETQ. CDR3 in amino acids: CASSLMSDQETQYF. Here the CDR3 DNA reads TGCGCCAGCAGCTTGATGTCAGACCAAGAGACCCAGTACTTC. Full variable domain (missing parts from reference TRBV5-1 and TRBJ2-5): KAGVTQTPRYLIKTRGQQVTLSCSPISGHRSVSWYQQTPGQGLQFLFEYFSETQRNKGNFPGRFSGRQFSNSRSEMNVSTLELGDSALYLCASSLMSDQETQYFGPGTRLLVL.

The rearrangement links TRBV18 to TRBJ2-5; 7 bases fit TRBD1. The germline V gene encodes CDR1 KGHSH and CDR2 LQKENI. The CDR3 runs to 14 residues. Unmatched junction bases numbered 4, after V lost 5 bases and J lost 1 base. The CDR3 region has the DNA TGTGCCAGCTCAGCCGGGACAGTCCAAGAGACCCAGTACTTC. Protein product: CASSAGTVQETQYF.

The CDR3 DNA sequence: TGTGCCAGCAGTTACGGGGCATTTAATTCACCCCTCCACTTT. The encoded protein is CASSYGAFNSPLHF. The J gene is TRBJ1-6, the V gene TRBV6-5; tentatively, D is TRBD1 (5 bases). V lost 2 bases and J lost 6, with 8 bases in between. CDR3 length: 14 amino acids. CDR1 MNHEY and CDR2 SVGAGI come from the germline V gene.

The rearrangement joins TRBV27 to TRBJ2-7; 10 bases agree with TRBD1. V lost 6 bases, J lost 7 bases, and 15 bases stayed unmatched. Germline CDR1 is MNHEY and CDR2 is SMNVEV (reference sequence). CDR3 length: 16 amino acids. Written as DNA, the CDR3 is TGTGCCAGCAGCTATCACCCGGGACAGGGGATATGGGAGCAGTACTTC. Encoded protein: CASSYHPGQGIWEQYF.

This chain connects TRBV29-1 to TRBJ1-1; unclear D gene. V lost 6 bases and J 7 bases, leaving 9 bases between the germline ends. From germline, CDR1 is SQVTM and CDR2 ANQGSEA. The CDR3 runs 10 residues. In nucleotides, the CDR3 is TGCAGCGTGGTCAGGTATGAAGCTTTCTTT. It specifies CSVVRYEAFF.

The V call is TRBV6-6, the J call TRBJ2-1; D might be TRBD1 (6 bases). Germline CDR1 is MNHNY and CDR2 is SVGAGI (reference sequence). This CDR3 spans 12 amino acids. V was clipped by 6 bases and J by 9 bases, with 12 bases between them. In nucleotides, the CDR3 is TGTGCCAGCAGCCGTGACAGGTTTGAGCAGTTCTTC. This codes for CASSRDRFEQFF.

The chain uses TRBV10-2 and TRBJ2-7; D unclear. Germline V CDR1 and CDR2: WSHSY, SAAADI. Trimming pared 2 bases from V and 6 bases from J, leaving 8 bases between. The CDR3 is made up of 12 amino acids. This CDR3 reads CASSEEFSEQYV. Written as DNA, the CDR3 is TGCGCCAGCAGTGAGGAGTTTAGCGAGCAGTACGTC.

The gene calls are TRBV7-9 and TRBJ1-2; D call uncertain. This CDR3 comprises 13 residues. The germline gives CDR1 SEHNR, CDR2 FQNEAQ (reference sequence). V lost 7 bases and J lost 5, with 14 bases in between. CDR3 nucleotide sequence: TGTGCCAGCACCGAACTTCCGATATATGGCTACACCTTC. It yields the protein CASTELPIYGYTF.

Turning to this clone: Other DNA sequences in this specimen translate into the identical CDR3. The chain carries TRBV6-4 and TRBJ1-2; a weak D match, TRBD1 (6 bases). Germline V CDR1 and CDR2: MRHNA, SNTAGT. With 6 bases removed from V and 0 bases from J, the gap between germline ends came to 11 bases. The CDR3 has 14 amino acids. The CDR3: CASSPTGANYGYTF. DNA of the CDR3: TGTGCCAGCAGCCCGACAGGAGCTAACTATGGCTACACCTTC.

This chain links TRBV7-6 with TRBJ2-1, with unresolved D. V lost 4 bases and J lost 8, with 9 bases in between. This CDR3 has 12 amino acids. CDR1 and CDR2 from the germline V gene are SGHVS and FNYEAQ. The CDR3 DNA sequence: TGTGCCAGCAGCTCGCGAGGAGATGAGCAGTTCTTC. Translation gives CASSSRGDEQFF.

This chain links TRBV12-5 with TRBJ2-7; perhaps TRBD1 as D (5 bases). The CDR3 totals 15 residues. V gave up 3 bases and J gave up 6 bases, with 18 bases separating them. CDR1 is LGHNT and CDR2 is FRNRAP in the germline V gene. This CDR3 reads CASGFLRAETLEQYV. The DNA of the CDR3 is TGTGCTAGTGGTTTCCTCAGGGCAGAAACGCTCGAGCAGTACGTC.

The V call is TRBV5-1, the J call TRBJ1-6; D may be TRBD1 (5 bases). V was cut by 4 bases and J by 3 bases, with 20 bases left in between. Per germline, CDR1 SGHRS and CDR2 YFSETQ. The CDR3 has 18 residues. The DNA of the CDR3 is TGCGCCAGCAGCCAGTCACATCCGGGCAGGGTCTATAATTCACCCCTCCACTTT. Its translation is CASSQSHPGRVYNSPLHF.

V is TRBV6-6 and J is TRBJ2-5; D gene uncertain. Trimming took off 7 bases at V and 2 bases at J, with 14 bases between the two ends. The CDR3 consists of 14 residues. Germline CDR1 reads MNHNY; CDR2 reads SVGAGI (reference sequence). CDR3 in DNA: TGTGCCAGCATGGTCGGAGATTTACAAGAGACCCAGTACTTC. Protein product: CASMVGDLQETQYF.

V usage is TRBV19 and J usage is TRBJ1-4; 10 bases align to TRBD1. With 7 bases clipped from V and 8 bases from J, the junction kept 7 bases outside the gene matches. The length of the CDR3 is 14 residues. Germline V lookup: CDR1 LNHDA, CDR2 SQIVND (reference sequence). The CDR3 region has the DNA TGTGCCAGTACTGGGACAGGGGTTGTAGAAAAACTGTTTTTT. This sequence encodes CASTGTGVVEKLFF.

The rearrangement uses TRBV5-1 and TRBJ2-5; 8 nucleotides line up with TRBD2. CDR3 length: 17 amino acids. The germline CDR1 and CDR2 sequences are SGHRS and YFSETQ. V trimming: 0 bases; J trimming: 2 bases; junction bases outside the gene matches: 9. CDR3 protein: CASSLEGIAGPQETQYF. The CDR3 DNA follows: TGCGCCAGCAGCTTGGAGGGGATAGCGGGGCCTCAAGAGACCCAGTACTTC.

The V gene is TRBV7-2, the J gene TRBJ1-6; D is undetermined. This CDR3 contains 13 residues. The germline V and J ends were trimmed by 4 bases and 7 bases, with 8 bases remaining between them. The V gene's germline CDR1 is SGHTA and CDR2 FQGNSA. The CDR3: CASSSRLNSPLHF. The CDR3 DNA reads as TGTGCCAGCAGCTCCAGATTAAATTCACCCCTCCACTTT.

The chain employs TRBV7-2 and TRBJ2-2; 9 nucleotides agree with TRBD1. The J segment lost 3 bases and the V segment lost 6 bases, leaving 8 bases of the junction unmatched. Germline values: CDR1 SGHTA, CDR2 FQGNSA. The CDR3 runs to 16 residues. The CDR3 bases are TGTGCCAGCAGTTCAGGCGGGACAGGGTACACCGGGGAGCTGTTTTTT. Protein: CASSSGGTGYTGELFF.